These T cell receptor beta chains were read from a single sample in a study of response to subunit inactivated influenza vaccine. MiXCR was run by TCRdb on the RT-PCR reads, yielding one entry per CDR3 protein. The sample includes 400,000 to 650,000 distinct CDR3 sequences, approximately 6.9% of them seen just once. The material was PBMCs from blood, obtained less than 30 months after vaccination. The receptors come from a man aged 45 to 70 who received an inactivated influenza vaccine. Each CDR3 is given with its conserved first and last residue. D genes are given only for firm matches. Where a row states a size, it is once, few, many or the class of an expanded clone; other rows omit it.

d_gene: TRBD2; v_gene: TRBV7-9; j_gene: TRBJ2-1; abundance: many; CDR3nt: TGTGCCAGCAGCAGGACTAGCGGGGGCCATGAGCAGTTCTTC; CDR3aa: CASSRTSGGHEQFF
d_gene: .; v_gene: TRBV2; j_gene: TRBJ1-5; abundance: many; CDR3nt: TGTGCCAGCAGTGAAGGCTGGGCGGCACAAGGGCCCCAGCATTTT; CDR3aa: CASSEGWAAQGPQHF
d_gene: .; v_gene: TRBV6-2/TRBV6-3; j_gene: TRBJ2-1; abundance: few; CDR3nt: TGTGCCAGCAGCTCGCCTCCGGGACTCCTCAGGTACGACAATGAGCAGTTCTTC; CDR3aa: CASSSPPGLLRYDNEQFF
d_gene: .; v_gene: TRBV4-2; j_gene: TRBJ1-2; abundance: many; CDR3nt: TGTGCCAGCAGCCCATTCGCAGGTACGAGTAACTATGGCTACACCTTC; CDR3aa: CASSPFAGTSNYGYTF
d_gene: TRBD1; v_gene: TRBV29-1; j_gene: TRBJ1-1; abundance: many; CDR3nt: TGCAGCGTTGTAGCCAGGGGGTTGAACACTGAAGCTTTCTTT; CDR3aa: CSVVARGLNTEAFF
d_gene: TRBD2; v_gene: TRBV6-2/TRBV6-3; j_gene: TRBJ2-1; abundance: .; CDR3nt: TGTGCCAGCAGTAGACCCAGAGCGGGAGGGCTATATTACAACAATGAGCAGTTCTTC; CDR3aa: CASSRPRAGGLYYNNEQFF
d_gene: TRBD2; v_gene: TRBV5-1; j_gene: TRBJ2-2; abundance: .; CDR3nt: TGCGCCAGCAGCCCAACGGGGGGATCCGGGGAGCTGTTTTTT; CDR3aa: CASSPTGGSGELFF
d_gene: .; v_gene: TRBV4-3; j_gene: TRBJ2-5; abundance: many; CDR3nt: TGCGCCAGCAGCCAAGGAGGGGAGGAGACCCAGTACTTC; CDR3aa: CASSQGGEETQYF
d_gene: TRBD2; v_gene: TRBV6-5; j_gene: TRBJ2-1; abundance: .; CDR3nt: TGTGCCAGCAGTTACCTATCTAGCGGGGCTTACAATGAGCAGTTCTTC; CDR3aa: CASSYLSSGAYNEQFF
d_gene: .; v_gene: TRBV4-3; j_gene: TRBJ2-3; abundance: few; CDR3nt: TGCGCCAGCAGCCGGGGCAGCACTAGCACAGATACGCAGTATTTT; CDR3aa: CASSRGSTSTDTQYF
d_gene: TRBD2; v_gene: TRBV15; j_gene: TRBJ2-7; abundance: few; CDR3nt: TGTGCCACCAGCAGAGAACAGGCCCTAGCGGGAGGGGAAGAGGAGCAGTACTTC; CDR3aa: CATSREQALAGGEEEQYF
d_gene: .; v_gene: TRBV5-1; j_gene: TRBJ2-5; abundance: many; CDR3nt: TGCGCCAGCAGGCCCGGACAGAGTAAAGAGACCCAGTACTTC; CDR3aa: CASRPGQSKETQYF
d_gene: TRBD1; v_gene: TRBV28; j_gene: TRBJ2-3; abundance: few; CDR3nt: TGTGCCAGCAGTTCCCATGGCTCGGGACAGGGGGCGCGGGATACGCAGTATTTT; CDR3aa: CASSSHGSGQGARDTQYF
d_gene: .; v_gene: TRBV28; j_gene: TRBJ2-7; abundance: few; CDR3nt: TGTGCCAGCTCGAATACACCGTACGAGCAGTACTTC; CDR3aa: CASSNTPYEQYF
d_gene: .; v_gene: TRBV5-8; j_gene: TRBJ2-7; abundance: few; CDR3nt: TGTGCCAGCAGCTTGGTAATAGCGGCCTCCTACGAGCAGTACTTC; CDR3aa: CASSLVIAASYEQYF
d_gene: .; v_gene: TRBV20-1; j_gene: TRBJ1-2; abundance: few; CDR3nt: TGCAGTGCTAGGGGCCTTCGGACCGAAGCCCTTTACCCCTTC; CDR3aa: CSARGLRTEALYPF
d_gene: .; v_gene: TRBV7-3; j_gene: TRBJ2-5; abundance: many; CDR3nt: TGTGCCAGCAGCACTGCGGGTCTGGGCGAGACCCAGTACTTC; CDR3aa: CASSTAGLGETQYF
d_gene: TRBD2; v_gene: TRBV20-1; j_gene: TRBJ2-2; abundance: few; CDR3nt: TGCAGTGCTAGCCTGGGGAGGGGTGTCACCGGGGAGCTGTTTTTT; CDR3aa: CSASLGRGVTGELFF
d_gene: .; v_gene: TRBV7-2; j_gene: TRBJ2-5; abundance: .; CDR3nt: TGTGCCAGCAGCTTAGAATCGGGAATACAGTACTTC; CDR3aa: CASSLESGIQYF
d_gene: TRBD2; v_gene: TRBV2; j_gene: TRBJ2-2; abundance: few; CDR3nt: TGTGCCAGCAGTGGACTAGCGGGTCCGAACACCGGGGAGCTGTTTTTT; CDR3aa: CASSGLAGPNTGELFF
d_gene: TRBD1; v_gene: TRBV7-9; j_gene: TRBJ1-5; abundance: few; CDR3nt: TGTGCCAGCAGCTCCGTCGGGACAGGGACCCAGCCCCAGCATTTT; CDR3aa: CASSSVGTGTQPQHF
d_gene: TRBD2; v_gene: TRBV20-1; j_gene: TRBJ2-1; abundance: few; CDR3nt: TGCAGTGCTAGAGACCTTGGACTAGCGGGTAGTAGTTCACAGTTCTTC; CDR3aa: CSARDLGLAGSSSQFF
d_gene: TRBD1; v_gene: TRBV20-1; j_gene: TRBJ2-2; abundance: few; CDR3nt: TGCAGTGCTACGGACAGGACCCCCAGTTATACCGGGGAGCTGTTTTTT; CDR3aa: CSATDRTPSYTGELFF
d_gene: .; v_gene: TRBV30; j_gene: TRBJ1-2; abundance: few; CDR3nt: TGTGCCTGGAGTGTACTTTCGGGAGATGGCTACACCTTC; CDR3aa: CAWSVLSGDGYTF
d_gene: .; v_gene: TRBV6-1; j_gene: TRBJ2-7; abundance: few; CDR3nt: TGTGCCAGCAGTATAGACCGGGGTAAGGCCTACGAGCAGTACTTC; CDR3aa: CASSIDRGKAYEQYF
d_gene: TRBD1; v_gene: TRBV6-5; j_gene: TRBJ1-4; abundance: many; CDR3nt: TGTGCCAGCAGTTACCGGGACAGGGGTGAAAAACTGTTTTTT; CDR3aa: CASSYRDRGEKLFF
d_gene: TRBD1; v_gene: TRBV5-1; j_gene: TRBJ1-1; abundance: few; CDR3nt: TGCGCCAGCAGCTTGGCCGCTACAGGGGCCACTGAAGCTTTCTTT; CDR3aa: CASSLAATGATEAFF
d_gene: .; v_gene: TRBV7-9; j_gene: TRBJ2-5; abundance: many; CDR3nt: TGTGCCAGCACCCATGGGGGCCAAGAGACCCAGTACTTC; CDR3aa: CASTHGGQETQYF
d_gene: TRBD2; v_gene: TRBV7-8; j_gene: TRBJ2-3; abundance: many; CDR3nt: TGTGCCAGCAGCTTAGGCCCAGCGGGGGGCACAGATACGCAGTATTTT; CDR3aa: CASSLGPAGGTDTQYF
d_gene: .; v_gene: TRBV4-2; j_gene: TRBJ2-4; abundance: .; CDR3nt: TGTGCCAGCAGCCAAGAGGGCAGGGTAAACATTCAGTACTTC; CDR3aa: CASSQEGRVNIQYF
d_gene: TRBD1; v_gene: TRBV20-1; j_gene: TRBJ1-4; abundance: .; CDR3nt: TGCAGTGCTAGAGACTACAGGGGGCGAGAAAAACTGTTTTTT; CDR3aa: CSARDYRGREKLFF
d_gene: .; v_gene: TRBV9; j_gene: TRBJ2-1; abundance: many; CDR3nt: TGTGCCAGCAGTCTACTTGAGAATGAGCAGTTCTTC; CDR3aa: CASSLLENEQFF
d_gene: TRBD1; v_gene: TRBV29-1; j_gene: TRBJ1-1; abundance: .; CDR3nt: TGCAGCGTTGAAGCCCGACAGGGGAACACTGAAGCTTTCTTT; CDR3aa: CSVEARQGNTEAFF
d_gene: .; v_gene: TRBV6-5; j_gene: TRBJ2-1; abundance: many; CDR3nt: TGTGCCAGCAGTTACTCCTCGGTGTACAATGAGCAGTTCTTC; CDR3aa: CASSYSSVYNEQFF
d_gene: .; v_gene: TRBV12-5; j_gene: TRBJ2-3; abundance: many; CDR3nt: TGTGCTAGTGGTTATGGGGATACGCAGTATTTT; CDR3aa: CASGYGDTQYF
d_gene: .; v_gene: TRBV28; j_gene: TRBJ2-5; abundance: many; CDR3nt: TGTGCCAGCAGTTTATTCGGAGGGGGCGCGGGAGAGACCCAGTACTTC; CDR3aa: CASSLFGGGAGETQYF
d_gene: .; v_gene: TRBV6-2/TRBV6-3; j_gene: TRBJ2-7; abundance: .; CDR3nt: TGTGCCAGCAGTTATGGTTCCAGCCCAATCAACTACGAGCAGTACTTC; CDR3aa: CASSYGSSPINYEQYF
d_gene: .; v_gene: TRBV5-1; j_gene: TRBJ2-3; abundance: many; CDR3nt: TGCGCCAGCAGCTTGGGTCAACTACCTGGGACAGATACGCAGTATTTT; CDR3aa: CASSLGQLPGTDTQYF
d_gene: TRBD1; v_gene: TRBV11-2; j_gene: TRBJ2-1; abundance: .; CDR3nt: TGTGCCAGCAGCTTAATACAGGGGATCTTCAATGAGCAGTTCTTC; CDR3aa: CASSLIQGIFNEQFF
d_gene: .; v_gene: TRBV7-3; j_gene: TRBJ2-3; abundance: .; CDR3nt: TGTGCCAGCAGCATGAACGCGCCGGGACACCCCACAGATACGCAGTATTTT; CDR3aa: CASSMNAPGHPTDTQYF
d_gene: .; v_gene: TRBV27; j_gene: TRBJ2-1; abundance: .; CDR3nt: TGTGCCAGCAGGAATGGACAGTACTCCTACAATGAGCAGTTCTTC; CDR3aa: CASRNGQYSYNEQFF
d_gene: .; v_gene: TRBV30; j_gene: TRBJ1-4; abundance: .; CDR3nt: TGTGCCTTCACCCGAGACAGCCATAATGAAAAACTGTTTTTT; CDR3aa: CAFTRDSHNEKLFF
d_gene: TRBD2; v_gene: TRBV9; j_gene: TRBJ2-1; abundance: few; CDR3nt: TGTGCCAGCAGCCAGACTAGCGGGAGGGCCTATGAGCAGTTCTTC; CDR3aa: CASSQTSGRAYEQFF
d_gene: TRBD2; v_gene: TRBV3-1; j_gene: TRBJ2-7; abundance: .; CDR3nt: TGTGCCAGCAGCCAAGATGCCCAGCGGGAGGGCTTTTACGAGCAGTACTTC; CDR3aa: CASSQDAQREGFYEQYF
d_gene: .; v_gene: TRBV10-3; j_gene: TRBJ2-4; abundance: many; CDR3nt: TGTGCCATCAGTGAGTACCCGCTGAACGTTAAAAACATTCAGTACTTC; CDR3aa: CAISEYPLNVKNIQYF
d_gene: .; v_gene: TRBV7-7; j_gene: TRBJ2-2; abundance: many; CDR3nt: TGTGCTAGCAGCAAAAACGCTGCGGGGGAGCTGTTTTTT; CDR3aa: CASSKNAAGELFF
d_gene: .; v_gene: TRBV11-2; j_gene: TRBJ2-6; abundance: few; CDR3nt: TGTGCCAGCAGCTTAGTTCTGCGCCCTAAGGGAGGGGCCAACGTCCTGACTTTC; CDR3aa: CASSLVLRPKGGANVLTF
d_gene: .; v_gene: TRBV6-1; j_gene: TRBJ2-2; abundance: .; CDR3nt: TGTGCCAGCAGGTGGGGGACCTCGAGCACCGGGGAGCTGTTTTTT; CDR3aa: CASRWGTSSTGELFF
d_gene: .; v_gene: TRBV20-1; j_gene: TRBJ2-5; abundance: few; CDR3nt: TGCAGTGCTAGAGATGCGAGGGTCAGCCAAGAGACCCAGTACTTC; CDR3aa: CSARDARVSQETQYF
d_gene: TRBD2; v_gene: TRBV28; j_gene: TRBJ2-7; abundance: .; CDR3nt: TGTGCCAGCACCCGAGGGACTAGCGGGAGATACGAGCAGTACTTC; CDR3aa: CASTRGTSGRYEQYF
d_gene: .; v_gene: TRBV10-3; j_gene: TRBJ2-7; abundance: few; CDR3nt: TGTGCCATCACTGGGGACGGGAGAGCGTACGAGCAGTACTTC; CDR3aa: CAITGDGRAYEQYF
d_gene: .; v_gene: TRBV2; j_gene: TRBJ1-2; abundance: few; CDR3nt: TGTGCCAGCAGGGCAGGGCTGTGGGACTATGGCTACACCTTC; CDR3aa: CASRAGLWDYGYTF
d_gene: .; v_gene: TRBV12-3/TRBV12-4; j_gene: TRBJ1-5; abundance: few; CDR3nt: TGTGCCAGCAGAAAGGGATTCGGGAGCAATCAGCCCCAGCATTTT; CDR3aa: CASRKGFGSNQPQHF
d_gene: TRBD2; v_gene: TRBV7-6; j_gene: TRBJ2-2; abundance: .; CDR3nt: TGTGCCAGCAGCTTAGCGACCACTAGCGAAGGCGGGGAGCTGTTTTTT; CDR3aa: CASSLATTSEGGELFF